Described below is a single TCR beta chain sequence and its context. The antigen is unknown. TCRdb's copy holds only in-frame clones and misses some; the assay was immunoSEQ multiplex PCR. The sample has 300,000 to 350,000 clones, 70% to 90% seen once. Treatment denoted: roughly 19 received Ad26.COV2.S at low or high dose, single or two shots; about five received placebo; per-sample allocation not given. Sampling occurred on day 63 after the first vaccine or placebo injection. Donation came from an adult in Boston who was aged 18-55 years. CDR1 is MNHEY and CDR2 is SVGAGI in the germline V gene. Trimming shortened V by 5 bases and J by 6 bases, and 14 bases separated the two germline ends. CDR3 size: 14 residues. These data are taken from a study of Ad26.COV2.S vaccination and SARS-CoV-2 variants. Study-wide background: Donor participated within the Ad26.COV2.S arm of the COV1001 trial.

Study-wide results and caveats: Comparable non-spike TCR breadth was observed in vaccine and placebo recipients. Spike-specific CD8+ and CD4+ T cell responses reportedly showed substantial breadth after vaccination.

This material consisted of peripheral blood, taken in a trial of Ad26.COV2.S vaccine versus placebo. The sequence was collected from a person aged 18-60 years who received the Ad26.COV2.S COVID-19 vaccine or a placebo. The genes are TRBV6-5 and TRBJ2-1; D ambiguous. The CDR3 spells CASSPTVPPNEQFF. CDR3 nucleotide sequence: TGTGCCAGCAGTCCCACAGTGCCCCCCAATGAGCAGTTCTTC.